This entry is about one T cell receptor (beta chain). The antigen is not known. These data are taken from a study of shared clonotypes between healthy human individuals. In the study overall: Each donor's CD8 memory used one plate, CD8 naive two, each CD4 subset three. Study findings and constraints: Non-shared clonotypes showed lower generation probabilities than clonotypes common to all four donors. The naive CD4 repertoires of several donors were compared, and about 5% of clonotypes were shared.

The germline V gene has CDR1 SGDLS and CDR2 YYNGEE. The V end was cut by 2 bases, the J end by 3 bases, with 9 bases between. The CDR3 runs to 13 residues. Clones were sequenced by immunoSEQ multiplex PCR, and TCRdb holds only the in-frame ones, with some missing. Here the sample spans 2.5 million or so clones, about 92% being singletons. The receptor was isolated from a man in his late teens or twenties in good health. Specimen: naive CD4+ T cells sorted from blood. Indicated subset: CD45RA+ positively selected. This chain links TRBV9 with TRBJ2-7, with D tentatively TRBD1 or TRBD2 (5 bases each). The CDR3 sequence is CASSVGPVYEQYF. The CDR3 DNA sequence: TGTGCCAGCAGCGTGGGACCTGTCTACGAGCAGTACTTC. The full variable domain, with the rest looked up from reference TRBV9 and TRBJ2-7, is DSGVTQTPKHLITATGQRVTLRCSPRSGDLSVYWYQQSLDQGLQFLIQYYNGEERAKGNILERFSAQQFPDLHSELNLSSLELGDSALYFCASSVGPVYEQYFGPGTRLTVT.